This T cell receptor beta chain originates from a study of T cell responses to AZD1222 COVID-19 vaccine. The study, taken as a whole, reports: It should be noted that donors were predominantly white British and more often female, and clonal diversity was possibly underestimated.

TCRdb's table, derived via immunoSEQ multiplex PCR, lists solely in-frame clones and lacks some. The data hold some 130,000 clones, with approximately 91% observed a single time. CDR1 and CDR2 from the germline V gene are GTSNPN and SVGIG (reference sequence). The J segment lost 7 bases and the V segment lost 3 bases, leaving 6 bases of the junction unmatched. The CDR3 is 14 residues long. In this sample, this clone turned up a few times. What it binds is unknown. This specimen was peripheral blood, taken 28 days after the second AZD1222 dose. The receptor's source is an adult who received the AZD1222 COVID-19 vaccine. This rearrangement joins TRBV30 to TRBJ1-5; 10 positions match TRBD1. This chain's CDR3 is CAWRGTGEGQPQHF. DNA of the CDR3: TGTGCCTGGAGGGGGACAGGGGAAGGACAGCCCCAGCATTTT.